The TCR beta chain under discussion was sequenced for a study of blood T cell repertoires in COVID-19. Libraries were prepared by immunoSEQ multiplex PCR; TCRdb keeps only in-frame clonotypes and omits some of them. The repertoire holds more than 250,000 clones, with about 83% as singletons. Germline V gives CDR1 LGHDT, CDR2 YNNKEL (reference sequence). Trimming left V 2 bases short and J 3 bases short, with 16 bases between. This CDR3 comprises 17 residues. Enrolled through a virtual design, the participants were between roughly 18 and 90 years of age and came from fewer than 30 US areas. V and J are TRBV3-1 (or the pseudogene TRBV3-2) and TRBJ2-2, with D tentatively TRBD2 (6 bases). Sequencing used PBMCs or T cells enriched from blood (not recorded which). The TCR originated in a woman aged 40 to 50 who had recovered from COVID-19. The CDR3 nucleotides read TGTGCCAGCAGCCAAAGGAGGGCTGTTTGGGACACCGGGGAGCTGTTTTTT. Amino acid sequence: CASSQRRAVWDTGELFF.